The sequence of this T cell receptor beta chain was determined in a study of T cells in Graves' hyperthyroidism and ophthalmopathy. This clonotype showed up many times. TCR beta CDR3 regions were amplified from RNA transcripts. When the TCR CDR3 underwent first-round RT-PCR, the HTBI primer set was used. From the multiplex PCR reads, TCRdb called clonotypes with MiXCR, one entry per CDR3 protein. The table has approximately 500,000 distinct CDR3 sequences, approximately 44% seen once. The CDR3 runs 17 residues. V dropped 1 base and J dropped 0 bases, with 13 bases sitting between them. CDR1 MNHNS and CDR2 SASEGT come from the germline V gene.

The TCR comes from a woman aged 18-29 years with Graves' hyperthyroidism. J is TRBJ1-5 and V is TRBV6-1; D is uncertain. Sequences were obtained from peripheral blood or thyroid tissue (not recorded which). The CDR3 DNA is TGTGCCAGCAGTGAAGAGGTGGCATTTTATAGCAATCAGCCCCAGCATTTT. It translates to CASSEEVAFYSNQPQHF.